These 7 T cell receptor beta chains came from one sample sequenced in a study of T cell responses to AZD1222 COVID-19 vaccine. TCRdb keeps only in-frame clones here, not all; method: immunoSEQ multiplex PCR. The profile shows over 55,000 clones, more than 60% of them singletons. The sequencing here drew on peripheral blood, taken 28 days after the second AZD1222 dose. Receptor source: an adult who received the AZD1222 COVID-19 vaccine.

There are a few counts of this clone. V is TRBV11-2 and J is TRBJ2-5; TRBD1 agrees at 8 bases. The CDR3 is 12 residues long. Germline V gives CDR1 SGHAT, CDR2 FQNNGV. Trimming took 8 bases from V and 4 from J; bases not matched to a gene: 3. This CDR3 is CASRTGRETQYF. The CDR3 region has the DNA TGTGCCAGCCGGACAGGGAGAGAGACCCAGTACTTC.

The gene calls are TRBV24-1 and TRBJ2-5; D remains unclear. The CDR3 consists of 13 residues. CDR1 is KGHDR, CDR2 SFDVKD, per germline. V was trimmed by 8 bases and J by 0 bases, leaving 9 bases between them. CDR3 loop: CATNDGNQETQYF. CDR3 DNA sequence: TGTGCCACCAATGACGGAAACCAAGAGACCCAGTACTTC.

The chain recombines TRBV5-1 with TRBJ2-5; 7 bases agree with TRBD1. The CDR3 sequence is 14 residues long. Germline V gene lookup returns CDR1 SGHRS and CDR2 YFSETQ. Trimming took 5 bases from V and 5 from J; bases not matched to a gene: 9. The CDR3, as DNA: TGCGCCAGCAGGGATACAGGGGTTGAGGAGACCCAGTACTTC. Amino acids: CASRDTGVEETQYF.

The chain recombines TRBV4-2 with TRBJ2-1; 8 bases match TRBD1. Germline V lookup: CDR1 LGHNA, CDR2 YNFKEQ. There are 15 residues in the CDR3. V was pared by 5 bases and J by 7 bases, with 10 bases of the junction left unmatched. CDR3 DNA: TGTGCCAGCAGCTCGACAGGGGACCATCGGAATGAGCAGTTCTTC. This codes for CASSSTGDHRNEQFF.

The chain joins TRBV5-4 to TRBJ1-6; D is undetermined. Germline values: CDR1 SGHNT, CDR2 YYREEE (reference sequence). V lost 7 bases, J lost 8 bases, and 16 bases lay in between. The CDR3 has 14 amino acids. Here the CDR3 reads CASHQPGYDSPLHF. CDR3 nucleotide sequence: TGTGCCAGCCACCAGCCGGGTTACGATTCACCCCTCCACTTT.

The rearrangement links TRBV5-1 to TRBJ2-7; D perhaps matches TRBD1 (6 bases). The CDR3 spans 13 residues. Trimming removed 0 bases from V and 6 bases from J, with 10 bases in between. CDR1 is SGHRS and CDR2 is YFSETQ in the germline V gene. The DNA for the CDR3 is TGCGCCAGCAGCTTGGCCCAGGGGCGCGAGCAGTACTTC. Translation: CASSLAQGREQYF.

The rearrangement uses TRBV11-3 and TRBJ1-6, with TRBD1 as a possible D gene (5 bases). The CDR3 consists of 15 residues. The V end lost 2 bases, the J end lost 9 bases, and 14 bases lay between the germline ends. Germline loops: CDR1 SGHNT, CDR2 YENEEA. CDR3 sequence reads: CASSLNQGLTSPLHF. CDR3 DNA sequence: TGTGCCAGCAGCTTAAACCAGGGTTTAACTTCACCCCTCCACTTT.